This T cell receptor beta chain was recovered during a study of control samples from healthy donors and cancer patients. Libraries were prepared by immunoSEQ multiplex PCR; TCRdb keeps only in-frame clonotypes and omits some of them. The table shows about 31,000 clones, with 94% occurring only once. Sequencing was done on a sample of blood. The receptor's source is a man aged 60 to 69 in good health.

DNA of the CDR3: TGTGCCAGTAGGACTAGCGGGGGAGGGGGCACAGATACGCAGTATTTT. This encodes CASRTSGGGGTDTQYF. J is TRBJ2-3 and V is TRBV19; 12 positions match TRBD2. CDR3 size: 16 residues. J lost 1 base, V lost 6 bases, and 5 bases had no gene match. CDR1 LNHDA and CDR2 SQIVND come from the germline V gene (reference sequence).